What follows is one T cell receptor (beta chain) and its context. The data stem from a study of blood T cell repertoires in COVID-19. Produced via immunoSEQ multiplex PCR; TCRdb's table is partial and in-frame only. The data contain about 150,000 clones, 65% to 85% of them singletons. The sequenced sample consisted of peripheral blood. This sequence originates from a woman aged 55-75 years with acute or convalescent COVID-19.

The DNA for the CDR3 is TGTGCCAGCAGGGCAGGGCTCGAAGAGACCCAGTACTTC. Its translation is CASRAGLEETQYF. This chain joins TRBV6-5 and TRBJ2-5; perhaps TRBD1 as D (5 bases). CDR1 is MNHEY, CDR2 SVGAGI, per germline. Between the trimmed V and J ends, which lost 6 bases and 3 bases, there was a span of 11 bases. The CDR3 runs to 13 residues.